This TCR beta chain is from a study of shared T cell receptors in the human thymus. Per the germline V gene, CDR1 is MDHEN and CDR2 is SYDVKM. V dropped 4 bases and J dropped 2 bases, with 15 bases sitting between them. CDR3 length: 16 amino acids. Clones were sequenced by immunoSEQ multiplex PCR, and TCRdb holds only the in-frame ones, with some missing. The sample has about 660,000 clones, approximately 88% seen once. These sequences were also reported in another study, on human thymus T cells. That study reports: Healthy Finnish infants undergoing corrective surgery for congenital heart defects were the donors. Thymus tissue for the work was resected from patients undergoing corrective heart surgery. Related research reported highly overlapping thymic repertoires among unrelated individuals.

This receptor was obtained from a boy in the first two years of life with a congenital heart defect. The source material was thymocytes. The rearrangement uses TRBV28 and TRBJ2-1, with D possibly TRBD1 on 7 matching bases. CDR3 region: CASSSRGRGAYNEQFF. For the CDR3, the DNA is TGTGCCAGCAGTTCGAGGGGCAGGGGGGCCTACAATGAGCAGTTCTTC.